Below, 7 T cell receptor beta chains from the same sample are listed, as sequenced in a study of early T cells in non-severe SARS-CoV-2 infection. MiXCR, run by TCRdb on the 5' RACE reads, gives a single entry per CDR3 protein. The sample yields tens of thousands of distinct CDR3 sequences, 9% to 15% seen once. Sequenced: whole blood. All receptors derive from an adult who was a healthcare worker with PCR-confirmed SARS-CoV-2 infection or an uninfected control (not recorded which).

There are many counts of this clonotype. This rearrangement joins TRBV29-1 to TRBJ2-2; D might be TRBD1 (5 bases). The CDR3 is 11 residues long. Germline assignment: CDR1 SQVTM and CDR2 ANQGSEA. Trimming removed 5 bases at V and 6 bases at J, with 7 bases between. CDR3 DNA: TGCAGCGTTTTAGGGGCCGGGGAGCTGTTTTTT. Amino acid sequence: CSVLGAGELFF.

This rearrangement joins TRBV29-1 to TRBJ2-5; D remains unclear. Trimming cost V 6 bases and J 4 bases, with 0 bases left between them. Germline values: CDR1 SQVTM, CDR2 ANQGSEA. The CDR3 length is 8 residues. CDR3 sequence (DNA): TGCAGCGTAGAGACCCAGTACTTC. Protein product: CSVETQYF.

The sample holds a few counts of this clonotype. This chain links TRBV5-4 with TRBJ2-2; TRBD1 matches 7 bases. CDR3 length: 16 amino acids. The V gene's germline CDR1 is SGHNT and CDR2 YYREEE (reference sequence). V trimming: 4 bases; J trimming: 5 bases; junction bases outside the gene matches: 11. CDR3 DNA sequence: TGTGCCAGCAGCACGCGCCGACAGGGCCGAACCGGGGAGCTGTTTTTT. This encodes CASSTRRQGRTGELFF.

This clonotype turned up a few times. The V and J genes are TRBV7-2 and TRBJ2-2; TRBD2 matches at 11 bases. V shed 3 bases, J shed 7 bases, and the junction held 4 bases outside the gene matches. Looked up from germline, CDR1 is SGHTA and CDR2 is FQGNSA. The CDR3 consists of 15 residues. The CDR3 region has the DNA TGTGCCAGCAGCTTTAGCGGGAGGGGTGGCGGGGAGCTGTTTTTT. It translates to CASSFSGRGGGELFF.

This clonotype was seen ten or more times. The chain combines TRBV29-1 with TRBJ2-2, with 7 nucleotides matching TRBD1. The CDR3 sequence is 15 residues long. Germline trimming cut 0 bases from V and 3 bases from J; bases unmatched to any gene: 4. Germline V gene data show CDR1 as SQVTM and CDR2 as ANQGSEA. CDR3 bases: TGCAGCGTTGAAGATGCCACAGGGGACACCGGGGAGCTGTTTTTT. Protein: CSVEDATGDTGELFF.

In its sample, this clonotype was seen many times. This sequence joins TRBV18 and TRBJ2-7, with a possible D match to TRBD2 (5 bases). Germline V gene data show CDR1 as KGHSH and CDR2 as LQKENI. CDR3 size: 14 residues. V gave up 3 bases and J gave up 6 bases, with 15 bases separating them. The DNA for the CDR3 is TGTGCCAGCTCACCCGGGGTTTTTAAAACCGAGCAGTACTTC. It yields the protein CASSPGVFKTEQYF.

This clonotype was detected many times. CDR3 region: CASSLDPASYEQYF. Written as DNA, the CDR3 is TGTGCCAGCAGCTTAGACCCAGCCAGCTACGAGCAGTACTTC. The J gene is TRBJ2-7, the V gene TRBV11-2, with D unresolved. V dropped 0 bases and J dropped 3 bases, with 9 bases sitting between them. Germline CDR1 SGHAT, CDR2 FQNNGV. There are 14 residues in the CDR3.